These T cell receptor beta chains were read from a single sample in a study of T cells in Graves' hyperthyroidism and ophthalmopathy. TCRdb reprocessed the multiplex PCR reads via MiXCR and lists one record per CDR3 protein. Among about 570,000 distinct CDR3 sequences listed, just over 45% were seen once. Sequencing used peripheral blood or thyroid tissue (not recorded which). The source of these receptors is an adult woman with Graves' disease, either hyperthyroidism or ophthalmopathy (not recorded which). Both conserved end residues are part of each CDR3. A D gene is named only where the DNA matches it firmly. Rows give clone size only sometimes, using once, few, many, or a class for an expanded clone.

CDR3aa: CASARFGDTQYF
CDR3nt: TGTGCCAGCGCGAGGTTTGGAGATACGCAGTATTTT
d_gene: -
j_gene: TRBJ2-3
abundance: few
v_gene: TRBV2

CDR3aa: CAIRPGQPGSEQYF
CDR3nt: TGTGCCATCAGGCCGGGACAGCCCGGGAGTGAGCAGTACTTC
d_gene: -
j_gene: TRBJ2-7
abundance: many
v_gene: TRBV10-3

CDR3aa: CASSWGPYNEKLFF
CDR3nt: TGTGCCAGCAGCTGGGGACCATACAATGAAAAACTGTTTTTT
d_gene: -
j_gene: TRBJ1-4
abundance: -
v_gene: TRBV7-2

CDR3aa: CATSSGTTYEQYF
CDR3nt: TGTGCCACCAGTTCTGGCACCACCTACGAGCAGTACTTC
d_gene: -
j_gene: TRBJ2-7
abundance: -
v_gene: TRBV24-1

CDR3aa: CATSNPARGTDTEAFF
CDR3nt: TGTGCCACCAGCAATCCAGCCCGGGGGACAGACACTGAAGCTTTCTTT
d_gene: TRBD1
j_gene: TRBJ1-1
abundance: -
v_gene: TRBV15

CDR3aa: CASSPDSGYTF
CDR3nt: TGTGCCAGCAGTCCTGACAGTGGCTACACCTTC
d_gene: -
j_gene: TRBJ1-2
abundance: few
v_gene: TRBV5-5

CDR3aa: CARNQRDSPPGPQHF
CDR3nt: TGTGCCAGAAATCAACGGGACAGCCCCCCAGGGCCCCAGCATTTT
d_gene: TRBD1
j_gene: TRBJ1-5
abundance: -
v_gene: TRBV6-5

CDR3aa: CSVDVPRGEAFF
CDR3nt: TGCAGCGTTGATGTCCCCAGGGGAGAAGCTTTCTTT
d_gene: -
j_gene: TRBJ1-1
abundance: many
v_gene: TRBV29-1

CDR3aa: CASSRVVGQAYEQYF
CDR3nt: TGCGCCAGCAGCCGAGTCGTAGGACAGGCCTACGAGCAGTACTTC
d_gene: TRBD1
j_gene: TRBJ2-7
abundance: many
v_gene: TRBV4-1

CDR3aa: CASRISSLSAWTEAFF
CDR3nt: TGTGCCAGCAGAATCAGCAGTTTATCGGCGTGGACTGAAGCTTTCTTT
d_gene: -
j_gene: TRBJ1-1
abundance: -
v_gene: TRBV6-6

CDR3aa: CAISESGDLNEKLFF
CDR3nt: TGTGCCATCAGTGAGTCGGGGGACCTTAATGAAAAACTGTTTTTT
d_gene: -
j_gene: TRBJ1-4
abundance: -
v_gene: TRBV10-3

CDR3aa: CASSAGQARETQYF
CDR3nt: TGTGCCAGCAGCGCGGGACAGGCCAGAGAGACCCAGTACTTC
d_gene: TRBD1
j_gene: TRBJ2-5
abundance: -
v_gene: TRBV12-3/TRBV12-4

CDR3aa: CASSLSGYTF
CDR3nt: TGTGCCAGCAGCTTAAGTGGCTACACCTTC
d_gene: -
j_gene: TRBJ1-2
abundance: many
v_gene: TRBV11-2

CDR3aa: CASTLTGRGYAFYGYTF
CDR3nt: TGTGCCAGCACCCTTACGGGGAGAGGGTATGCCTTCTATGGCTACACCTTC
d_gene: -
j_gene: TRBJ1-2
abundance: -
v_gene: TRBV11-2

CDR3aa: CASAAGHLGELFF
CDR3nt: TGTGCCAGCGCGGCAGGCCATCTAGGGGAGCTGTTTTTT
d_gene: -
j_gene: TRBJ2-2
abundance: -
v_gene: TRBV28

CDR3aa: CSARTVTGRGLAGELFF
CDR3nt: TGCAGTGCTAGAACCGTCACAGGGAGGGGCTTAGCCGGGGAGCTGTTTTTT
d_gene: -
j_gene: TRBJ2-2
abundance: -
v_gene: TRBV20-1

CDR3aa: CSVLPPQGLTEAFF
CDR3nt: TGCAGCGTTCTCCCCCCCCAGGGTTTAACTGAAGCTTTCTTT
d_gene: -
j_gene: TRBJ1-1
abundance: -
v_gene: TRBV29-1

CDR3aa: CASRGGPPELNTEAFF
CDR3nt: TGTGCCAGCAGGGGGGGACCGCCGGAGTTGAACACTGAAGCTTTCTTT
d_gene: -
j_gene: TRBJ1-1
abundance: many
v_gene: TRBV12-3/TRBV12-4

CDR3aa: CAISFKRMNTGELFF
CDR3nt: TGTGCCATCAGTTTCAAGAGGATGAACACCGGGGAGCTGTTTTTT
d_gene: -
j_gene: TRBJ2-2
abundance: -
v_gene: TRBV10-3